This TCR beta chain appears in the sequencing data of a study of T-cell reconstitution after alpha-beta-depleted transplantation in children. Study-wide findings and caveats: A year post-transplant, T-cell counts and diversity derived mostly from newly produced T cells. Some patients' high day-60 TCRbeta diversity was attributed to recipient cells surviving conditioning. Several hundred graft clones that had expanded were reportedly the source of alpha-beta T cells about two months after transplant.

This clonotype was recorded a few times. Antigen: not known. The germline V and J ends were trimmed by 7 bases and 3 bases, with 19 bases remaining between them. The V gene's germline CDR1 is MDHEN and CDR2 SYDVKM. The CDR3 sequence is 15 residues long. Researchers prepared the TCRbeta library using unique molecular identifiers, the study reports. Using its own MiXCR run on the PCR reads, TCRdb lists one record per CDR3 protein. The data hold about 900,000 distinct CDR3 sequences, with about 29% observed a single time. Here the sequenced sample was PBMCs, mostly from graft donor cells, taken 360 days after TCRalphabeta/CD19-depleted stem cell transplant. The TCR comes from a boy less than two years old who had a stem cell transplant for SCID, so the T cells may come from the graft donor. The V and J genes are TRBV28 and TRBJ2-7; no reliable D call. The CDR3 sequence: CASTPRGPTNYEQYF. The CDR3 nucleotides are TGTGCCAGCACCCCGAGAGGACCTACAAACTACGAGCAGTACTTC.